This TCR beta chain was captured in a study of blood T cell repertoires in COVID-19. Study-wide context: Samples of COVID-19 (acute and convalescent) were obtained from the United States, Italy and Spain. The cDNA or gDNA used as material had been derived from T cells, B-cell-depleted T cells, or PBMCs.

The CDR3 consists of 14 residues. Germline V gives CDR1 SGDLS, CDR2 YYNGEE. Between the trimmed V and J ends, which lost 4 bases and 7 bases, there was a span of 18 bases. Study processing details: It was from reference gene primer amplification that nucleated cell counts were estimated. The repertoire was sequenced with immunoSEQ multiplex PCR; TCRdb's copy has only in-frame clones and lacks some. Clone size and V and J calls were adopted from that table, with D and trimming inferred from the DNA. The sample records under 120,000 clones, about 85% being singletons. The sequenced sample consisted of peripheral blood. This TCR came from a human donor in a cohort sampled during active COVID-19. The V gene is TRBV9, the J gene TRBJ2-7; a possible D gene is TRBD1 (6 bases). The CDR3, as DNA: TGTGCCAGCAGCCCTCGGACCTCTAGGGGGGAGCAGTACTTC. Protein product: CASSPRTSRGEQYF.